This T cell receptor beta chain derives from a study of T cell responses to AZD1222 COVID-19 vaccine. Points from the study as a whole: Repertoire samples came only from after the peak T cell response.

With regard to this clone: Its antigen remains unknown.

Method: immunoSEQ multiplex PCR; TCRdb's copy keeps in-frame clones and lacks some. The sample includes 95,000 to 150,000 clones, roughly nine tenths of them seen just once. The CDR3 has 16 residues. Germline lookup yields CDR1 SGHRS and CDR2 YFSETQ. Unmatched junction bases numbered 4, after V lost 0 bases and J lost 7 bases. The clonotype originates from an adult in good health. The V gene is TRBV5-1, the J gene TRBJ1-6; 10 positions match TRBD1. The sample here was peripheral blood, taken on day 0 of AZD1222 vaccination. The CDR3 protein is CASSLGLGQGNSPLHF. DNA of the CDR3: TGCGCCAGCAGCTTGGGTTTGGGACAGGGGAATTCACCCCTCCACTTT.